The 5 T cell receptor beta chains in this list originate from one sample, sequenced in a study of blood T cell repertoires in COVID-19. This table comes from immunoSEQ multiplex PCR, and its TCRdb copy is limited to in-frame clones, with some not included. The profile shows roughly 86,000 clones, approximately 83% of them singletons. The material sequenced was peripheral blood. These receptor sequences come from a man between 60 and 70 years old with acute or convalescent COVID-19.

This sequence joins TRBV19 and TRBJ1-5, with D hard to call. Trimming removed 2 bases from V and 3 bases from J, with 14 bases in between. Germline V CDR1 and CDR2: LNHDA, SQIVND (reference sequence). The CDR3 runs to 16 residues. CDR3 protein: CASSISGRSNNQPQHF. As DNA, the CDR3 is TGTGCCAGTAGTATATCCGGGAGGTCTAACAATCAGCCCCAGCATTTT. The complete variable domain, with remaining parts taken from reference TRBV19 and TRBJ1-5, reads DGGITQSPKYLFRKEGQNVTLSCEQNLNHDAMYWYRQDPGQGLRLIYYSQIVNDFQKGDIAEGYSVSREKKESFPLTVTSAQKNPTAFYLCASSISGRSNNQPQHFGDGTRLSIL.

The chain is built from TRBV30 and TRBJ1-5; D unresolved. The CDR3 sequence is 14 residues long. CDR1 is GTSNPN and CDR2 is SVGIG in the germline V gene (reference sequence). Trimming removed 0 bases at V and 3 bases at J, with 9 bases between. The chain's CDR3 is CAWSVYAINQPQHF. In DNA form, the CDR3 reads TGTGCCTGGAGTGTATACGCGATCAATCAGCCCCAGCATTTT. Full variable domain (outside the CDR3, taken from reference TRBV30 and TRBJ1-5): SQTIHQWPATLVQPVGSPLSLECTVEGTSNPNLYWYRQAAGRGLQLLFYSVGIGQISSEVPQNLSASRPQDRQFILSSKKLLLSDSGFYLCAWSVYAINQPQHFGDGTRLSIL.

The gene calls are TRBV5-4 and TRBJ1-1; weak D call: TRBD1 (5 bases). The V end lost 5 bases, the J end lost 2 bases, and 10 bases lay between the germline ends. CDR3 size: 13 residues. CDR1 SGHNT and CDR2 YYREEE come from the germline V gene (reference sequence). CDR3 sequence reads: CASSYQGNTEAFF. The DNA of the CDR3 is TGTGCCAGCAGTTACCAGGGTAACACTGAAGCTTTCTTT. Filled out from reference TRBV5-4 and TRBJ1-1, the complete variable domain reads ETGVTQSPTHLIKTRGQQVTLRCSSQSGHNTVSWYQQALGQGPQFIFQYYREEENGRGNFPPRFSGLQFPNYSSELNVNALELDDSALYLCASSYQGNTEAFFGQGTRLTVV.

V and J are TRBV4-2 and TRBJ2-3, with TRBD2 identical over 7 bases. Germline assignment: CDR1 LGHNA and CDR2 YNFKEQ. V shed 0 bases, J shed 11 bases, and the junction held 14 bases outside the gene matches. This CDR3 spans 16 amino acids. The CDR3 nucleotides read TGTGCCAGCAGCCAAGATAGGGACTACGGGAATATAGGGCAGTATTTT. Its protein product is CASSQDRDYGNIGQYF.

The rearrangement links TRBV7-2 to TRBJ1-1; weak D call: TRBD1 (6 bases). From germline, CDR1 is SGHTA and CDR2 FQGNSA. CDR3 size: 15 residues. V was shortened by 4 bases and J by 2 bases, with 14 bases between the two germline ends. Here the CDR3 reads CASSSSGQRNTEAFF. In DNA form, the CDR3 reads TGTGCCAGCAGCTCGTCTGGACAGCGAAACACTGAAGCTTTCTTT.